This is a list of T cell receptor beta chains from one sample in a study of T cells after yellow fever vaccination. TCRdb re-analysed the 5' RACE reads in MiXCR, keeping a single row per CDR3 protein. The repertoire holds about 220,000 distinct CDR3 sequences, with approximately 3.2% as singletons. Here the sequenced sample was CD4+ T cells sorted from PBMCs, taken 10 days after the yellow fever booster vaccination. Receptor source: a man aged 18 to 29 who received the YFV17D yellow fever vaccine. Each CDR3 is given with its conserved first and last residue. Fields, in order: D gene, clone size, V gene, J gene, CDR3 DNA, CDR3 protein. The D gene is left open where the match is weak. Part of the rows lack a size; the others show once, few, many or a class for expanded clones.

-,many,TRBV5-1,TRBJ2-3,TGCGCCAGCAGCTTGCGCTCCACAGATACGCAGTATTTT,CASSLRSTDTQYF
TRBD1,many,TRBV7-9,TRBJ1-3,TGTGCCAGCAGTTCTCCGGACAGGGCTGGAAACACCATATATTTT,CASSSPDRAGNTIYF
TRBD1,many,TRBV5-6,TRBJ2-2,TGTGCCAGCAGCCAATGGGACAGACATACCGGGGAGCTGTTTTTT,CASSQWDRHTGELFF
-,-,TRBV20-1,TRBJ1-2,TGCAGTGCTAAGGGTAACAGCTATGGCTACACCTTC,CSAKGNSYGYTF
-,-,TRBV3-1,TRBJ1-2,TGTGCCAGCAGCCAAGGGGACATCTATGGCTACACCTTC,CASSQGDIYGYTF
-,many,TRBV5-1,TRBJ2-7,TGCGCCAGCAGCAGGCTGGAGAACTACGAGCAGTACTTC,CASSRLENYEQYF
-,many,TRBV4-3,TRBJ1-2,TGCGCCAGCAGCCAAGACGGGACCAAATGGGAACCTGACGGGAATGGCTACACCTTC,CASSQDGTKWEPDGNGYTF
TRBD2,many,TRBV20-1,TRBJ2-3,TGCAGTGCTAGAGACCAGCGGGGGGACACAGATACGCAGTATTTT,CSARDQRGDTDTQYF
TRBD1,many,TRBV5-1,TRBJ1-4,TGCGCCAGCAGCCCCTGGACAGGGAGTAATGAAAAACTGTTTTTT,CASSPWTGSNEKLFF
-,few,TRBV14,TRBJ2-5,TGTGCCAGCAGCTTGTTCGGGCGGGGCGGTGCTGGGGAGACCCAGTACTTC,CASSLFGRGGAGETQYF
-,few,TRBV5-1,TRBJ1-2,TGCGCCAGCAGCTTATTCCGGGACGATGGCTACACCTTC,CASSLFRDDGYTF
-,few,TRBV5-1,TRBJ1-2,TGCGCCAGCAGCTTGTACGGGACGGACCCCTATGGCTACACCTTC,CASSLYGTDPYGYTF
-,many,TRBV20-1,TRBJ2-7,TGCAGTGCTATAGCCGGCTCGATGGCCACCTACGAGCAGTACTTC,CSAIAGSMATYEQYF
-,-,TRBV6-6,TRBJ2-4,TGTGCCAGCAGCACCTTTCAGGGGACGGAAAACATTCAGTACTTC,CASSTFQGTENIQYF
-,-,TRBV4-2,TRBJ2-5,TGTGCCAGCAGCCTGACTAGCAGGGGGGGGCAAGAGACCCAGTACTTC,CASSLTSRGGQETQYF
-,-,TRBV11-2,TRBJ2-7,TGTGCCAGCAGCTCCTCTGGGACGGTCATAGGCGAGCAGTACTTC,CASSSSGTVIGEQYF
TRBD1,few,TRBV4-2,TRBJ2-5,TGTGCCAGCAGCCAAGAGCTACAGGGGGCAGAGACCCAGTACTTC,CASSQELQGAETQYF
-,many,TRBV9,TRBJ1-6,TGTGCCAGCAGCCCTGCGGGGGCCAATTCACCCCTCCACTTT,CASSPAGANSPLHF
-,many,TRBV7-9,TRBJ1-2,TGTGCCAGCGGCTCTGGGGCAGGGCACAACTATGGCTACACCTTC,CASGSGAGHNYGYTF
-,many,TRBV18,TRBJ2-7,TGTGCCAGCTCACCTAACTCTCGGCAGGGGATAAGCGAGCAGTACTTC,CASSPNSRQGISEQYF